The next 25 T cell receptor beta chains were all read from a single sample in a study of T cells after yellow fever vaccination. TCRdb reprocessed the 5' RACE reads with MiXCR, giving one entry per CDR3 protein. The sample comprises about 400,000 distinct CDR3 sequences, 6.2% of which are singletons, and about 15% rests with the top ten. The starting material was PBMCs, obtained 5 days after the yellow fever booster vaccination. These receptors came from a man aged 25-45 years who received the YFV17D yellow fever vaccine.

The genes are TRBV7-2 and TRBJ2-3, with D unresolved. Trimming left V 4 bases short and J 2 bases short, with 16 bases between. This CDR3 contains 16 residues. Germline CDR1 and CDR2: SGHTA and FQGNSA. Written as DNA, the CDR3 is TGTGCCAGCAGCTGGGAAGCCGCGCTAAACACAGATACGCAGTATTTT. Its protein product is CASSWEAALNTDTQYF.

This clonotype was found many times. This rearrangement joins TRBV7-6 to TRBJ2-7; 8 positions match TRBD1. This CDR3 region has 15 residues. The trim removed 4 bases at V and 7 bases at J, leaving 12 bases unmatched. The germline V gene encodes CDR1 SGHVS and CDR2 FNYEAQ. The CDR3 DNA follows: TGTGCCAGCAGCTCAGACCTGGACAGGGCCGGGGAGCAGTACTTC. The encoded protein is CASSSDLDRAGEQYF.

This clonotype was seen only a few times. The CDR3 nucleotides read TGTGCCAGCAGTTATCCCACGTCCACAAATTCACCCCTCCACTTT. Translating gives CASSYPTSTNSPLHF. The chain combines TRBV6-5 with TRBJ1-6; no firm D call. The CDR3 extends over 15 amino acids. V lost 3 bases, J lost 7 bases, and 13 bases lay in between. Germline V gene lookup returns CDR1 MNHEY and CDR2 SVGAGI.

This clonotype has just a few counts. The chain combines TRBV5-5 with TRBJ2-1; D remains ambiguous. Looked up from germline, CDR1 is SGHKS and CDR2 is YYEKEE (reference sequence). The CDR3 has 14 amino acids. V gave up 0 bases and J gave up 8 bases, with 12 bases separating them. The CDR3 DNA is TGTGCCAGCAGCTTGGAAGCCTTGTGGGATGAGCAGTTCTTC. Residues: CASSLEALWDEQFF.

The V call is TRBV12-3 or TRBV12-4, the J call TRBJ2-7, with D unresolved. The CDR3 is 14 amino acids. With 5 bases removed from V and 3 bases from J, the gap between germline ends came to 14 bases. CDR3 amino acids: CASSPGSRSYEQYF. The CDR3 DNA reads TGTGCCAGCAGTCCTGGATCCAGGAGCTACGAGCAGTACTTC.

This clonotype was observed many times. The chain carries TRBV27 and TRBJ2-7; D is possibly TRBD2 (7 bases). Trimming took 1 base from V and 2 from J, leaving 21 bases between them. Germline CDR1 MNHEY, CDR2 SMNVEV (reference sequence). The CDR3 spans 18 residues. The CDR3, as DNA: TGTGCCAGCAGTTTATGGGGGGGCGCATTCCGTTCGGCCTACGAGCAGTACTTC. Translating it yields CASSLWGGAFRSAYEQYF.

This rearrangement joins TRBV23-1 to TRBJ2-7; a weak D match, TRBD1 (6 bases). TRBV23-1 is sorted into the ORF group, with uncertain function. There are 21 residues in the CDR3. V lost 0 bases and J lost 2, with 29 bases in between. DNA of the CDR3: TGCGCCAGCAGTCAATCAACCCAAATTAACCACGTCCAGGGGATGGCCTACGAGCAGTACTTC. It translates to CASSQSTQINHVQGMAYEQYF.

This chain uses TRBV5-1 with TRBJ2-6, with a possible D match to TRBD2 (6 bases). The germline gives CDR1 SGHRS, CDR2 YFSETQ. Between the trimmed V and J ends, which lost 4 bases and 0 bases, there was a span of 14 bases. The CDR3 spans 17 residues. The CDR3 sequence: CASSGGSGDSGANVLTF. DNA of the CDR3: TGCGCCAGCAGCGGAGGTTCGGGGGACTCTGGGGCCAACGTCCTGACTTTC.

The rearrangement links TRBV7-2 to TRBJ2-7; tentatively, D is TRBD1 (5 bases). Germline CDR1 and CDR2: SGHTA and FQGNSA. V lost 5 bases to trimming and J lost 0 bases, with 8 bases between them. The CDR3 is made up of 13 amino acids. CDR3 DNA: TGTGCCAGCAGCCGACAGAGCTCCTACGAGCAGTACTTC. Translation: CASSRQSSYEQYF.

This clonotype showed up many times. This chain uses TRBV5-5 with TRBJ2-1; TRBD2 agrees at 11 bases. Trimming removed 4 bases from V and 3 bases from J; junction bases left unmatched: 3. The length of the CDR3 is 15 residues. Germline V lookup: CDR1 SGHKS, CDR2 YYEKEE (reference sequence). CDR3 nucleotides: TGTGCCAGCAGCCTAGCGGGAGGTCTCTACAATGAGCAGTTCTTC. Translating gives CASSLAGGLYNEQFF.

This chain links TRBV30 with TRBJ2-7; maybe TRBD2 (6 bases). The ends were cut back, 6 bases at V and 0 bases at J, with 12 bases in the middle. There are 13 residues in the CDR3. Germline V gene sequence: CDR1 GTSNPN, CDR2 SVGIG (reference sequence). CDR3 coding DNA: TGTGCCTGCCCTGGGGGGAGCTCCTACGAGCAGTACTTC. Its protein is CACPGGSSYEQYF.

Here the CDR3 reads CSVTGTGALNTEAFF. The DNA for the CDR3 is TGCAGCGTGACCGGGACAGGAGCATTGAACACTGAAGCTTTCTTT. The gene calls are TRBV29-1 and TRBJ1-1, with 8 bases fitting TRBD1. This CDR3 is 15 amino acids long. J was trimmed by 0 bases and V by 6 bases; bases with no gene match: 9. CDR1 and CDR2 (germline): SQVTM, ANQGSEA.

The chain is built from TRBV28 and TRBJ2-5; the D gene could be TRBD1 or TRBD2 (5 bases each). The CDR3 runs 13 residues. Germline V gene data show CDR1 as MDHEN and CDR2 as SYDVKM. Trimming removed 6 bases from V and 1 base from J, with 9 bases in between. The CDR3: CASRGTAQETQYF. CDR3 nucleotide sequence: TGTGCCAGCAGGGGGACGGCCCAAGAGACCCAGTACTTC.

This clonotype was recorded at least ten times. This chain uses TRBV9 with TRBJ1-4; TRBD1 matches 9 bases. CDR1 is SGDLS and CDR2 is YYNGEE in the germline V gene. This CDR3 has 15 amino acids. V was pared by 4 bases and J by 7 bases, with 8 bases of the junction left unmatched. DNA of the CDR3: TGTGCCAGCAGCATTGGGACAGGGTTTGGTGAAAAACTGTTTTTT. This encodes CASSIGTGFGEKLFF.

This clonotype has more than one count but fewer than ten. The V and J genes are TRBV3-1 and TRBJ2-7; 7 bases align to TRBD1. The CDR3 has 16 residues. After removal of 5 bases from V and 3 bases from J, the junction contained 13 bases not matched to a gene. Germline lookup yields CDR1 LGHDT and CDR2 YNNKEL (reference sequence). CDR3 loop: CASSLLGRQGRYEQYF. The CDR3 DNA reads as TGTGCCAGCAGCTTGTTGGGGAGACAGGGTCGCTACGAGCAGTACTTC.

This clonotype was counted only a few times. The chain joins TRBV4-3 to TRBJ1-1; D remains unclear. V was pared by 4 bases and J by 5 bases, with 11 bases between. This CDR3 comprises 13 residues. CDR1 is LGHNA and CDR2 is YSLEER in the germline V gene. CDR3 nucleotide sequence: TGCGCCAGCAGCCCACACCGACAAACTGAAGCTTTCTTT. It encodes CASSPHRQTEAFF.

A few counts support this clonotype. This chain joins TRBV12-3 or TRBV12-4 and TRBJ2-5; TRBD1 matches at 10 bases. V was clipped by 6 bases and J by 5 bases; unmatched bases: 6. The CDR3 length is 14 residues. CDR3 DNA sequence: TGTGCCAGCAGCCGGGACAGGGGTGGGGAGACCCAGTACTTC. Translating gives CASSRDRGGETQYF.

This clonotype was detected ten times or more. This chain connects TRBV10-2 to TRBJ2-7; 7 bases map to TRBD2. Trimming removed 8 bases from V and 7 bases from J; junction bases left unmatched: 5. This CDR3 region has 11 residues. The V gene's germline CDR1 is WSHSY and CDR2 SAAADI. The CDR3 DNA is TGCGCCAGCTCCGGCGGGGGAGAGCAGTACTTC. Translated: CASSGGGEQYF.

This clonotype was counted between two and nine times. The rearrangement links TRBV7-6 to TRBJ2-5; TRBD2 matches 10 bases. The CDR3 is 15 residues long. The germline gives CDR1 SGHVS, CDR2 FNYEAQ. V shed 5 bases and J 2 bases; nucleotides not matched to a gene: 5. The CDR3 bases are TGTGCCAGCAGCAAGGGACTAGCGCTACAAGAGACCCAGTACTTC. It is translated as CASSKGLALQETQYF.

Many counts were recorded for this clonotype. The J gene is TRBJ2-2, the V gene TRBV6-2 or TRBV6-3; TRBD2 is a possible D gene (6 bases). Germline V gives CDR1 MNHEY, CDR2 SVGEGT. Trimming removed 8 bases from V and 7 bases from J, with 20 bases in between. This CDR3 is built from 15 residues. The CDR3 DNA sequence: TGTGCCAGCGAGTTACAAGGAGGGCACAGCGGGGAGCTGTTTTTT. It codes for CASELQGGHSGELFF.

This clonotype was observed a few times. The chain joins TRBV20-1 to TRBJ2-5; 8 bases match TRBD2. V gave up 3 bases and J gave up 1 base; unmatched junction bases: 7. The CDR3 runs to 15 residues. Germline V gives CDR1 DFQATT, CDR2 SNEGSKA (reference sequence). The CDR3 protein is CSARGLGRLQETQYF. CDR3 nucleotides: TGCAGTGCTAGGGGACTAGGAAGGCTCCAAGAGACCCAGTACTTC.

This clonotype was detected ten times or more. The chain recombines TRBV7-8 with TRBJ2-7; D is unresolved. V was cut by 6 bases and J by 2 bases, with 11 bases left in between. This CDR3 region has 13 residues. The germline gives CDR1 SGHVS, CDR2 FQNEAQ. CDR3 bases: TGTGCCAGCAGACCCGACGGTGCCTACGAGCAGTACTTC. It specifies CASRPDGAYEQYF.

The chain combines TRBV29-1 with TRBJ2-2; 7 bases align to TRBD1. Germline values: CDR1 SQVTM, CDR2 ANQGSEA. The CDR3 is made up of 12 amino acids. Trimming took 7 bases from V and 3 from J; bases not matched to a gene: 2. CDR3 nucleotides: TGCAGCGGACAGGGAGACACCGGGGAGCTGTTTTTT. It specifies CSGQGDTGELFF.

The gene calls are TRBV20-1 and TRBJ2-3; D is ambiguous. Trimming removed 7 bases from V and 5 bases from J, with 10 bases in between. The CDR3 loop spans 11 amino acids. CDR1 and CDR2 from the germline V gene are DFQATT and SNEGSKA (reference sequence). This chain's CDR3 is CSDPGGDTQYF. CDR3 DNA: TGCAGTGACCCGGGTGGAGATACGCAGTATTTT.

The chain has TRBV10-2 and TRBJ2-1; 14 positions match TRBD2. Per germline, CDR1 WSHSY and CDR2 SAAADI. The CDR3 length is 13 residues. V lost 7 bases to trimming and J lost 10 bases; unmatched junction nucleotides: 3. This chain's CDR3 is CASTGLAGVEQFF. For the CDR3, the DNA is TGCGCCAGCACGGGACTAGCGGGAGTGGAGCAGTTCTTC.